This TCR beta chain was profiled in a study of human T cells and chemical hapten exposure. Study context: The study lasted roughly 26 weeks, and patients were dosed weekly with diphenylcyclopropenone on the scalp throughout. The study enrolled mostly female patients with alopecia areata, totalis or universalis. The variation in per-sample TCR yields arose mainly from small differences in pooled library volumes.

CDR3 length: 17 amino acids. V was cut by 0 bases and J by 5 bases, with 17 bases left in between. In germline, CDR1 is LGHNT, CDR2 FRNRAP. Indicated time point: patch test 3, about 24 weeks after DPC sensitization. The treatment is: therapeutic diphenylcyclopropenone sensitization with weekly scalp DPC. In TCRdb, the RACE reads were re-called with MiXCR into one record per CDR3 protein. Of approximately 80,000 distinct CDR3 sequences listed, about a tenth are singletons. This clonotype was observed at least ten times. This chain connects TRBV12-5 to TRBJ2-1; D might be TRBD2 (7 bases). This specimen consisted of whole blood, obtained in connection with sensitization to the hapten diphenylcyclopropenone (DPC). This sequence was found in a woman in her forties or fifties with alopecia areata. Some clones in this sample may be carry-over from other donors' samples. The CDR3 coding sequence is TGTGCTAGTGGTTTGGTGGGGGGGCTGGCCTCGAACAATGAGCAGTTCTTC. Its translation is CASGLVGGLASNNEQFF.